These 7 T cell receptor beta chains came from one sample sequenced in a study of T cell responses to AZD1222 COVID-19 vaccine. Repertoires were generated with immunoSEQ multiplex PCR, while TCRdb's copy carries only in-frame clones and drops some. This sample carries under 110,000 clones, less than 95% of them seen once, and the ten largest clones take approximately 8.2%. Source: peripheral blood, taken 28 days after the second AZD1222 dose. Receptor source: an adult who received the AZD1222 COVID-19 vaccine.

This chain links TRBV2 with TRBJ1-5; no clear D. Per germline, CDR1 SNHLY and CDR2 FYNNEI. CDR3 length: 14 residues. Trimming removed 6 bases at V and 1 base at J, with 10 bases between. The CDR3 here is CASSGIQSNQPQHF. In nucleotides, the CDR3 is TGTGCCAGCAGCGGGATCCAGAGCAATCAGCCCCAGCATTTT.

This clone was picked up one time. J is TRBJ2-7 and V is TRBV5-3, with 10 bases matching TRBD1. TRBV5-3 is annotated as an ORF whose role is uncertain. This CDR3 region has 18 residues. With 2 bases clipped from V and 1 base from J, the junction kept 12 bases outside the gene matches. In DNA, the CDR3 is TGTGCCAGAAGCTTTCGGGACAGGGGACCTCTTACGTCCTACGAGCAGTACTTC. This gives the protein CARSFRDRGPLTSYEQYF.

The CDR3 loop reads CASSSDNSNQPQHF. DNA for the CDR3: TGTGCCAGCAGCTCGGACAATAGCAATCAGCCCCAGCATTTT. This chain links TRBV7-8 with TRBJ1-5, with D perhaps matching TRBD1 (5 bases). The CDR3 spans 14 residues. Germline V gene sequence: CDR1 SGHVS, CDR2 FQNEAQ. V lost 4 bases, J lost 0 bases, and 7 bases lay in between.

The chain is built from TRBV29-1 and TRBJ1-3; D unresolved. The CDR3 spans 13 residues. Trimming left V 4 bases short and J 1 base short, with 8 bases between. Germline loops: CDR1 SQVTM, CDR2 ANQGSEA. CDR3 sequence (DNA): TGCAGCGTTGCCACATCTTCTGGAAACACCATATATTTT. Protein: CSVATSSGNTIYF.

The genes are TRBV7-2 and TRBJ1-2, with 7 bases fitting TRBD1. Germline CDR1 and CDR2: SGHTA and FQGNSA. J lost 0 bases, V lost 5 bases, and 12 bases had no gene match. The CDR3 spans 17 residues. Here the CDR3 DNA reads TGTGCCAGCAGCACTCAGGGGGGCCCATTGGCTAACTATGGCTACACCTTC. Protein: CASSTQGGPLANYGYTF.

The rearrangement links TRBV6-2 or TRBV6-3 to TRBJ2-7; 7 nucleotides align to TRBD2. This CDR3 is built from 12 residues. From germline, CDR1 is MNHEY and CDR2 SVGEGT. V gave up 5 bases and J gave up 5 bases; unmatched junction bases: 3. The CDR3 sequence: CASSGDYNEQYF. DNA for the CDR3: TGTGCCAGCAGTGGGGACTACAACGAGCAGTACTTC.

This rearrangement joins TRBV3-1 (or the pseudogene TRBV3-2) to TRBJ1-5; D uncertain. The CDR3 runs to 15 residues. V dropped 1 base and J dropped 0 bases, with 7 bases sitting between them. Germline assignment: CDR1 LGHDT and CDR2 YNNKEL (reference sequence). The CDR3 nucleotides are TGTGCCAGCAGCCAAGGGACCGATAGCAATCAGCCCCAGCATTTT. It codes for CASSQGTDSNQPQHF.